This TCR beta chain was captured in a study of blood T cells in healthy people across ages (dated by TCRdb to the mid-2010s). Regarding the complete study: In model experiments, template switching captured about one uniquely barcoded TCR beta cDNA molecule for every two T cells. The study measured age-related changes in TCR beta repertoire diversity using deep sequencing normalized with unique cDNA molecular identifiers. The donors were split into four age groups: young (average about 16 years), middle-aged (nearly 40), aged (more than 60) and long-lived (approximately 80). To avoid experimental bias, donors of different ages were randomly spread across the sequencing lanes. Using the same blood draw, the study looked at two additional independent replicas of 1 million unique cDNA reads for two donors, one aged 18 to 30 and the other aged 80 or older. Summary of the overall study and its limitations: There was a strong correlation between observed TCR beta diversity and the percentage of naive T cells measured by flow cytometry. Compared with the aged group, the long-lived group had more naive CD4+ T cells, fewer expanded clones and increased TCR diversity, suggesting age selection. Estimates of total diversity based on one million sequenced T cells were regarded as lower bounds and as underestimates. Bulk unsorted PBMC profiling prevented conclusive comparison of naive and antigen-experienced compartments. Because the CMV infection status of the donors was unknown, age-related changes in expanded clonotypes may potentially have been confounded. As age increased, observed TCR beta diversity per million T cells dropped in a roughly linear way, and a significant reduction was already evident by age about 40.

The donors were roughly 39 Caucasian individuals from Russia, aged about 6 to 100 years, who were systemically healthy. Each donor gave approximately 9.3 milliliters of peripheral blood, collected into EDTA-treated Vacutainer tubes. PBMCs were isolated by Ficoll-Paque density-gradient centrifugation, with at least 6 million obtained per sample. Total RNA, at least 5 micrograms per sample, was extracted from PBMCs with Trizol reagent. The percentages of naive CD45RAhigh/CD27high T cells were determined by flow cytometry on a PBMC aliquot from every donor. Note on this clonotype: Its binding antigen is unknown. Within one base of it there is no much larger clone, and no base qualities were kept.

Library preparation employed 5' RACE. The sample was run on an Illumina HiSeq 2500. The second PCR ran for roughly 6 to 11 cycles and used a J-beta primer mix along with a sample-barcoded 5' primer. A unique molecular identifier was introduced onto each TCR beta cDNA molecule by a template-switch 5' adaptor carrying 12 random nucleotides. Each sample yielded at least 2.5 million CDR3-containing paired-end reads. First-strand cDNA was synthesized from all RNA with the Mint cDNA synthesis kit, primed by a TRBC-specific oligonucleotide. After uracil-DNA glycosylase treatment, a first 18-cycle PCR used universal primers M1SS and BC2_uni_R on all cDNA. Per the source publication's procedure: For normalization, 1 million high-quality reads were randomly selected from each sample, with every read carrying a distinct molecular identifier. Reads sharing molecular identifiers were discarded rather than binned into consensus sequences. CDR3 identification, clonotype clustering and error correction used MiTCR with a Q25 quality threshold and the strictest error-elimination algorithm. Lower-bound total TCR beta diversity was estimated with a nonparametric unseen species model using Euler transformation. TCRdb trimmed the raw reads at Q25, called clones with MiXCR and kept productive beta chains. Each record represents a unique CDR3 protein, reported with the most common genes and DNA among its rows. The V and J calls shown here were made by TCRdb, not taken from the authors' results. A total of about 1.8 million distinct CDR3 sequences appear in this sample, about 50% of them only once. The ten largest clonotypes hold less than 2.5% of the sample.

This sequence originates from a woman in her forties in good health. The sequencing sample was made of blood.

For the CDR3, the sequence is CASSATLTFTLNSPLHF. The bases read TGTGCCAGCAGTGCAACTTTAACTTTTACCTTGAATTCACCCCTCCACTTT. This receptor chain uses TRBV6-1 and TRBJ1-6, with no confidently assigned D gene. Trimming at the junction amounts to 4 bases on V and 7 bases on J, and the germline ends lie 20 bases apart. Spanning cysteine to phenylalanine, the CDR3 consists of 17 amino acids. Of all the DNA, just the CDR3 is kept, 51 bases in frame from base 1. Taken from the germline V gene, the CDR1 and CDR2 loops are MNHNS and SASEGT.